The rows below give T cell receptor beta chains drawn from one sample of a study of human T cells and chemical hapten exposure. MiXCR, applied by TCRdb to the 5' RACE reads, yields one record per CDR3 protein. Of about 140,000 distinct CDR3 sequences listed, roughly 4% are singletons. The receptors were sampled from a female donor in good health. Each CDR3 is given with its conserved first and last residue. The D gene is left open where the match is weak. Clone size is given for some rows only: seen once, a few or many times, or a class if the clone is expanded.

D gene,clone size,V gene,CDR3 length,J gene,CDR3 DNA,CDR3 protein
-,many,TRBV5-5,15,TRBJ1-5,TGTGCCAGCAGCTTTAAAGGTTTGGCCAATCAGCCCCAGCATTTT,CASSFKGLANQPQHF
-,many,TRBV5-1,16,TRBJ2-1,TGCGCCAGCAGCTTGGATGTAGGGGTGTCCTACAATGAGCAGTTCTTC,CASSLDVGVSYNEQFF
-,many,TRBV12-3/TRBV12-4,14,TRBJ1-2,TGTGCCAGCAGTTTAGGACAGACCAACTATGGCTACACCTTC,CASSLGQTNYGYTF
TRBD1,many,TRBV7-6,16,TRBJ1-4,TGTGCCAGCAGCTTAGCCGGACAGGGGGCTGGTGAAAAACTGTTTTTT,CASSLAGQGAGEKLFF
-,many,TRBV7-9,16,TRBJ2-3,TGTGCCAGCAGCTTAGGGTCCAGGGTGTCCACAGATACGCAGTATTTT,CASSLGSRVSTDTQYF
-,few,TRBV18,15,TRBJ1-1,TGTGCCAGCTCACCACCGGTCAGCATGAACACTGAAGCTTTCTTT,CASSPPVSMNTEAFF
-,many,TRBV7-9,15,TRBJ1-5,TGTGCCAGCAGCTCAACAGGGACTAGCAATCAGCCCCAGCATTTT,CASSSTGTSNQPQHF
-,many,TRBV28,13,TRBJ1-1,TGTGCCAGCAGTTTCAGGCGGTTAACTGAAGCTTTCTTT,CASSFRRLTEAFF
-,many,TRBV7-2,14,TRBJ1-4,TGTGCCAGCAGCTTCGGGGGTACTAATGAAAAACTGTTTTTT,CASSFGGTNEKLFF
TRBD2,-,TRBV6-2/TRBV6-3,16,TRBJ2-1,TGTGCCAGCGCCTCGGGGGCGGGGGGCTCCTACAATGAGCAGTTCTTC,CASASGAGGSYNEQFF
TRBD1,many,TRBV28,14,TRBJ2-1,TGTGCCAGCAGTTTAGGGGACAGAACCGATGAGCAGTTCTTC,CASSLGDRTDEQFF
-,many,TRBV4-2,15,TRBJ1-2,TGTGCCAGCAGCCAAGAACCCAGGGCCAACTATGGCTACACCTTC,CASSQEPRANYGYTF
TRBD2,many,TRBV6-6,18,TRBJ2-3,TGTGCCAGCAGTTACCCGACCGGGACTAGCGGGGGTACAGATACGCAGTATTTT,CASSYPTGTSGGTDTQYF
-,many,TRBV18,15,TRBJ1-2,TGTGCCAGCTCACCTGAGCGGGAAGCGAGCTATGGCTACACCTTC,CASSPEREASYGYTF
-,few,TRBV28,12,TRBJ2-1,TGTGCCAGCAGGGGGGACGACAATGAGCAGTTCTTC,CASRGDDNEQFF
TRBD1,many,TRBV28,16,TRBJ2-7,TGTGCCAGCAGCACACTGGGGGACAGGTCGATTTACGAGCAGTACTTC,CASSTLGDRSIYEQYF
-,many,TRBV5-1,14,TRBJ1-4,TGCGCCAGCAGCTTGTTGGGGGCCAATGAAAAACTGTTTTTT,CASSLLGANEKLFF
-,-,TRBV12-3/TRBV12-4,12,TRBJ2-3,TGTGCCAGCAGTTGCTGGGGGGATACGCAGTATTTT,CASSCWGDTQYF
-,many,TRBV27,13,TRBJ1-2,TGTGCCAGCAGTTACGGGGCCGACTATGGCTACACCTTC,CASSYGADYGYTF
TRBD1,many,TRBV12-5,16,TRBJ1-5,TGTGCTAGTGGTTTGGTGACAGGGGATGACAATCAGCCCCAGCATTTT,CASGLVTGDDNQPQHF
-,many,TRBV12-3/TRBV12-4,12,TRBJ1-2,TGTGCCAGCAGCTCAGGGCTACGGGGCTACACCTTC,CASSSGLRGYTF
TRBD1,many,TRBV20-1,15,TRBJ2-2,TGCAGTGCTAGAGGCCGACAGGGAAACACCGGGGAGCTGTTTTTT,CSARGRQGNTGELFF
-,many,TRBV20-1,13,TRBJ2-5,TGCAGTGCCAGTCCTCCTTACCAAGAGACCCAGTACTTC,CSASPPYQETQYF
-,many,TRBV5-4,16,TRBJ2-2,TGTGCCAGCAGCTTGGGAAGGGGTGCAACCACCGGGGAGCTGTTTTTT,CASSLGRGATTGELFF
TRBD2,many,TRBV7-2,17,TRBJ2-3,TGTGCCAGCAGCTTAGGGACTAGCGGGGGGAGGTCAGATACGCAGTATTTT,CASSLGTSGGRSDTQYF
TRBD1,many,TRBV10-3,14,TRBJ2-2,TGTGCCATCAGTCGACAGGGGACGGGCGGGGAGCTGTTTTTT,CAISRQGTGGELFF
-,many,TRBV2,14,TRBJ1-5,TGTGCCAGCAGTGAAGCGTTGGGGGGTCAGCCCCAGCATTTT,CASSEALGGQPQHF
-,many,TRBV7-2,16,TRBJ2-3,TGTGCCAGCAGCTTACTTCCAGTCTCTCTCTCGGATACGCAGTATTTT,CASSLLPVSLSDTQYF
-,many,TRBV19,14,TRBJ1-5,TGTGCCAGTAGTAAGTCGTCGGCCCCGGGGCCCCAGCATTTT,CASSKSSAPGPQHF
-,few,TRBV30,13,TRBJ2-7,TGTGCCTGGAGTCCCCCCCTTGCCTACGAGCAGTACTTC,CAWSPPLAYEQYF
-,many,TRBV5-6,13,TRBJ2-3,TGTGCCAGTACTGACGGCGGACGAAATACGCAGTATTTT,CASTDGGRNTQYF
-,many,TRBV3-1,14,TRBJ1-4,TGTGCCAGCAGCCAAAAAGGAGGGGGTGAAAAACTGTTTTTT,CASSQKGGGEKLFF
-,many,TRBV29-1,13,TRBJ2-3,TGCAGCGTTGCGACTGGGATCACAGATACGCAGTATTTT,CSVATGITDTQYF
TRBD2,many,TRBV6-1,16,TRBJ2-1,TGTGCCACCGTACGTTGGGCGGGGGAGGACTACAATGAGCAGTTCTTC,CATVRWAGEDYNEQFF
TRBD1,few,TRBV7-8,18,TRBJ2-4,TGTGCCAGCAGCTTATCTCCCTACAGGGGGCGAGCCAAAAACATTCAGTACTTC,CASSLSPYRGRAKNIQYF
-,many,TRBV4-3,16,TRBJ1-4,TGCGCCAGCAGCCTGACAGGAAAACTAACTAATGAAAAACTGTTTTTT,CASSLTGKLTNEKLFF
TRBD1,many,TRBV20-1,13,TRBJ2-7,TGCAGTGCTAGTGGACAGGGATTGAGCGAGCAGTACTTC,CSASGQGLSEQYF
TRBD1,many,TRBV15,14,TRBJ1-1,TGTGCCACCAGCACTCGACAGGGCTGGACTGAAGCTTTCTTT,CATSTRQGWTEAFF
TRBD1,many,TRBV6-5,14,TRBJ1-1,TGTGCCAGCAGACGGGACAGAGATCCCACTGAAGCTTTCTTT,CASRRDRDPTEAFF
TRBD2,many,TRBV5-1,16,TRBJ2-1,TGCGCCAGCAGCTTGATACTAGCGGGGGGGCCCCGGGAGCAGTTCTTC,CASSLILAGGPREQFF
-,many,TRBV20-1,10,TRBJ1-2,TGCAGTGCTATCCAGGAAGGATACACCTTC,CSAIQEGYTF
-,-,TRBV2,13,TRBJ1-2,TGTGCCAGCAGTACTAGGGGTCGCCATGGCTACACCTTC,CASSTRGRHGYTF
-,many,TRBV5-1,13,TRBJ1-1,TGCGCCAGCATGGGGGCAGTGAACACTGAAGCTTTCTTT,CASMGAVNTEAFF
-,many,TRBV29-1,12,TRBJ1-3,TGCAGCGCATTGGGCCTCACAAACACCATATATTTT,CSALGLTNTIYF
TRBD1,many,TRBV12-3/TRBV12-4,18,TRBJ1-2,TGTGCCAGCAGTTTTCAATTCGGACAGGCAGCCTGTAACTATGGCTACACCTTC,CASSFQFGQAACNYGYTF
-,many,TRBV6-1,14,TRBJ1-6,TGTGCCAGCAGTGGTCGAAGCCTGAATTCACCCCTCCACTTT,CASSGRSLNSPLHF
-,many,TRBV10-3,12,TRBJ2-1,TGTGCCATCAGTGAGGGGGCAAAATGGACGTTCTTC,CAISEGAKWTFF
TRBD1,few,TRBV5-1,15,TRBJ1-1,TGCGCCAGCAGCTTGGGCGACAGGGATTACACTGAAGCTTTCTTT,CASSLGDRDYTEAFF
-,many,TRBV7-9,15,TRBJ1-2,TGTGCCAGCAGCCTTACCCGGACAGCTAACTATGGCTACACCTTC,CASSLTRTANYGYTF
-,many,TRBV10-3,13,TRBJ1-1,TGTGCCATCAGTGAGTCTGAGGGGACTGAAGCTTTCTTT,CAISESEGTEAFF
TRBD1,many,TRBV9,15,TRBJ1-1,TGTGCCAGCAGCACCCGACAGGGTGGGGGCACTGAAGCTTTCTTT,CASSTRQGGGTEAFF
-,many,TRBV10-3,14,TRBJ2-3,TGTGCCCTACGGGGCGCTTTTAGCACAGATACGCAGTATTTT,CALRGAFSTDTQYF
-,few,TRBV5-5,17,TRBJ1-4,TGTGCCAGCAGCCCAATAGCCGCGGGGCAGCGTCGAGAAAAACTGTTTTTT,CASSPIAAGQRREKLFF